This T cell receptor beta chain stems from a study of T cells in Graves' hyperthyroidism and ophthalmopathy. Overall study context: Sampling of peripheral blood happened at initial diagnosis, prior to any treatment.

PBMCs were sourced from less than 13 ml fresh peripheral blood. After removal of 6 bases from V and 9 bases from J, the junction contained 12 bases not matched to a gene. Looked up from germline, CDR1 is MNHNS and CDR2 is SASEGT. The CDR3 covers 15 residues. This clonotype was observed a few times. RNA transcripts yielded amplified TCR beta CDR3 regions. Primed by the HTBI set, a first-round RT-PCR was run on the TCR CDR3. One entry per CDR3 protein, called by TCRdb with MiXCR from the multiplex PCR reads. The sample carries roughly 550,000 distinct CDR3 sequences, about 16% recorded once. The V call is TRBV6-1, the J call TRBJ2-1; 9 positions match TRBD2. This receptor was taken from a woman aged 25 to 45 with Graves' ophthalmopathy. Specimen: blood. This CDR3 reads CASRSGLAGDSEQFF. CDR3 nucleotide sequence: TGTGCCAGCAGATCCGGGTTAGCGGGAGACAGTGAGCAGTTCTTC.